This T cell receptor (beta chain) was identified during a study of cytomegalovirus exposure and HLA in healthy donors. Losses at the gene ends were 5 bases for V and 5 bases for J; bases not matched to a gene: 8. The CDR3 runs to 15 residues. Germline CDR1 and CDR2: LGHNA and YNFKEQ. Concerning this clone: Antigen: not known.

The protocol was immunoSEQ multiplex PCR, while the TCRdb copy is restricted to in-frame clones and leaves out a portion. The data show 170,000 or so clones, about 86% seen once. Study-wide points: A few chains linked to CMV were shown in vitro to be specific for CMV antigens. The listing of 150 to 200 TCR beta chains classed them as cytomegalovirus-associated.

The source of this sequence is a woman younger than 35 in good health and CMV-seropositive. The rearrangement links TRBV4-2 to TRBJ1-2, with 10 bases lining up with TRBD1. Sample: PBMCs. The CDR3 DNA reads TGTGCCAGCAGCGAAAAGGACAGGGGGGATTATGGCTACACCTTC. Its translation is CASSEKDRGDYGYTF.